This entry lists 2 T cell receptor beta chains sequenced from one sample in a study of cytomegalovirus exposure and HLA in healthy donors. Use of 60 Vbeta and 13 Jbeta primers characterized the PCR. Profiled with immunoSEQ multiplex PCR; TCRdb holds only in-frame clones, not every one. The sample's table shows 100,000 to 150,000 clones. The source material was PBMCs. These TCRs come from a middle-aged woman in good health and CMV-seronegative.

This rearrangement joins TRBV7-2 to TRBJ1-5; TRBD1 is a possible D gene (5 bases). CDR3 length: 15 residues. V lost 0 bases to trimming and J lost 1 base, with 7 bases between them. CDR1 is SGHTA and CDR2 is FQGNSA in the germline V gene. The CDR3 protein is CASSLARQSNQPQHF. The CDR3 DNA is TGTGCCAGCAGCTTAGCAAGACAGAGCAATCAGCCCCAGCATTTT.

The V call is TRBV6-5, the J call TRBJ2-2, with 8 bases aligning to TRBD2. This CDR3 is 15 amino acids long. The germline gives CDR1 MNHEY, CDR2 SVGAGI. V was pared by 6 bases and J by 5 bases, with 8 bases of the junction left unmatched. The CDR3 here is CASRTGGARTGELFF. The CDR3, as DNA: TGTGCCAGCAGAACCGGGGGGGCAAGAACCGGGGAGCTGTTTTTT.